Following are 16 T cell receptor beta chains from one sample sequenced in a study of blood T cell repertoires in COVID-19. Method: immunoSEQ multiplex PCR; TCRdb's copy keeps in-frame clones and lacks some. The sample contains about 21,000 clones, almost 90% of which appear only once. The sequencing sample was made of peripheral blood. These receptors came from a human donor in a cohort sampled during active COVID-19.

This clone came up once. In DNA form, the CDR3 reads TGTGCCAGCAGTTACGATGACAGTCGGGACACCATATATTTT. Translating it yields CASSYDDSRDTIYF. V is TRBV6-5 and J is TRBJ1-3, with D possibly being TRBD1 (5 bases). The length of the CDR3 is 14 residues. CDR1 is MNHEY and CDR2 is SVGAGI in the germline V gene. With 2 bases removed from V and 8 bases from J, the gap between germline ends came to 13 bases.

The CDR3 spells CASSHDDRAEQYF. CDR3 nucleotides: TGTGCCAGCAGCCACGATGACAGGGCCGAGCAGTACTTC. The chain links TRBV3-1 (or the pseudogene TRBV3-2) to TRBJ2-7, with 7 nucleotides matching TRBD1. V was pared by 3 bases and J by 6 bases, with 5 bases of the junction left unmatched. The CDR3 has 13 amino acids. Germline V gene lookup returns CDR1 LGHDT and CDR2 YNNKEL (reference sequence).

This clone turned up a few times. The CDR3 region is CASSQESWVSRTGAWMNYGYTF. CDR3 in DNA: TGTGCCAGCAGCCAAGAAAGTTGGGTGTCTAGGACAGGGGCCTGGATGAACTATGGCTACACCTTC. The rearrangement joins TRBV3-1 (or the pseudogene TRBV3-2) to TRBJ1-2; the match to TRBD1 covers 9 bases. V shed 0 bases and J 2 bases; nucleotides not matched to a gene: 22. Germline V CDR1 and CDR2: LGHDT, YNNKEL (reference sequence). There are 22 residues in the CDR3.

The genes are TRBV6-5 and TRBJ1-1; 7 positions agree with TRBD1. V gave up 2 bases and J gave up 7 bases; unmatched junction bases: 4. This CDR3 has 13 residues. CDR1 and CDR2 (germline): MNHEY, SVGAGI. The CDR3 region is CASSYQQGREAFF. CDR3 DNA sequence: TGTGCCAGCAGTTACCAACAGGGGCGTGAAGCTTTCTTT.

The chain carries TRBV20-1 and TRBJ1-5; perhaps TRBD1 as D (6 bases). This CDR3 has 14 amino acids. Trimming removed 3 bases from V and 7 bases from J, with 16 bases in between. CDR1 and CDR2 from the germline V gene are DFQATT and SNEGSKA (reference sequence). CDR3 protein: CSASSIGGGQPQHF. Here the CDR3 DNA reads TGCAGTGCTAGTTCGATAGGGGGAGGGCAGCCCCAGCATTTT.

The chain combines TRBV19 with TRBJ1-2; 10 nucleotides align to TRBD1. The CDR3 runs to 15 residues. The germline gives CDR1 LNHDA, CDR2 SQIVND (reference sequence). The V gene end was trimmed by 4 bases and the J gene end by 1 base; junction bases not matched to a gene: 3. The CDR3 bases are TGTGCCAGTAGTAAGACAGGGGGCTATAACTATGGCTACACCTTC. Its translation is CASSKTGGYNYGYTF.

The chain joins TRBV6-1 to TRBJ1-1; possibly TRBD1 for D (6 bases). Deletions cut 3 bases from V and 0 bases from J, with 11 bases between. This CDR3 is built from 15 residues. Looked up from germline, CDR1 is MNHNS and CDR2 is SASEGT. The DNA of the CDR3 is TGTGCCAGCAGTGACCCAAGGGGGTTGAACACTGAAGCTTTCTTT. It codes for CASSDPRGLNTEAFF.

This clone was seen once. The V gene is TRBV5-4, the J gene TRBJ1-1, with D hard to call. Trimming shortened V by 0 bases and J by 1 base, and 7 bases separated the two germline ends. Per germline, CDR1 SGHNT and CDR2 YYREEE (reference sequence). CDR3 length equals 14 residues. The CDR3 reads CASSLGQRNTEAFF. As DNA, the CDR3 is TGTGCCAGCAGCTTGGGGCAGCGGAACACTGAAGCTTTCTTT. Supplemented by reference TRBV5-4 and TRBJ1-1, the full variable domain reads ETGVTQSPTHLIKTRGQQVTLRCSSQSGHNTVSWYQQALGQGPQFIFQYYREEENGRGNFPPRFSGLQFPNYSSELNVNALELDDSALYLCASSLGQRNTEAFFGQGTRLTVV.

The CDR3 is CAISASLSSGGINEQFF. CDR3 nucleotides: TGTGCCATCAGTGCTAGTTTATCTAGCGGGGGGATCAATGAGCAGTTCTTC. The chain has TRBV10-3 and TRBJ2-1, with TRBD2 matching 11 bases. Germline V lookup: CDR1 ENHRY, CDR2 SYGVKD. Trimming removed 4 bases from V and 6 bases from J; junction bases left unmatched: 11. The CDR3 sequence is 17 residues long.

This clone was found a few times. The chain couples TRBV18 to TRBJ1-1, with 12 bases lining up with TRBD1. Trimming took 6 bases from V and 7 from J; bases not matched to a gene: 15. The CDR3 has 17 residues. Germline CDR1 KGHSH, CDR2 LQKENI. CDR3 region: CASSPGTGGARSDEAFF. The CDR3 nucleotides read TGTGCCAGCTCCCCCGGGACAGGGGGCGCCAGGTCCGATGAAGCTTTCTTT.

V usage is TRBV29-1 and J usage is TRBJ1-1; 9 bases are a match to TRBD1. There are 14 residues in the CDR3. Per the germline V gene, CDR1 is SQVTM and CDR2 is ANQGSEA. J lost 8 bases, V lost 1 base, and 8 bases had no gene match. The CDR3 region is CSVEGITGGREAFF. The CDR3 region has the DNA TGCAGCGTTGAAGGAATAACAGGGGGCCGAGAAGCTTTCTTT.

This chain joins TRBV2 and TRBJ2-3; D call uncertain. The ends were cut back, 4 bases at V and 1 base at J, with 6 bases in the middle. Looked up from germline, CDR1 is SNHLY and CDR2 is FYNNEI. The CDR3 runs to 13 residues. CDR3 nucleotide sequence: TGTGCCAGCAGTGTTCCTGGCACAGATACGCAGTATTTT. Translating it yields CASSVPGTDTQYF.

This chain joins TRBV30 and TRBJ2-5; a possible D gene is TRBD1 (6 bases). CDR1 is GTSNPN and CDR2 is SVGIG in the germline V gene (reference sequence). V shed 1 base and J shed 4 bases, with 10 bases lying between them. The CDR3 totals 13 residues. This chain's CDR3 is CAWSATGRETQYF. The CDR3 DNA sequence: TGTGCCTGGAGTGCCACAGGGCGAGAGACCCAGTACTTC.

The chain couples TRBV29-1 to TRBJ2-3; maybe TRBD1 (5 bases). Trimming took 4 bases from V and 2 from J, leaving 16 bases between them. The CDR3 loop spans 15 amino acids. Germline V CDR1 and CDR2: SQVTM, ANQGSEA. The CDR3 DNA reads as TGCAGCGTTGTTCTGGGGCCTCCCCCCACAGATACGCAGTATTTT. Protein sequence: CSVVLGPPPTDTQYF.

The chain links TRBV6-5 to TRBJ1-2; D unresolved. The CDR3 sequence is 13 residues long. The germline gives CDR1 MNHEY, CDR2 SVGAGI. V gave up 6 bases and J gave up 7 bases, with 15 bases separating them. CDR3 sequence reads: CASRRRALGGYTF. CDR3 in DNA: TGTGCCAGCAGGAGGAGGGCGCTGGGTGGCTACACCTTC.

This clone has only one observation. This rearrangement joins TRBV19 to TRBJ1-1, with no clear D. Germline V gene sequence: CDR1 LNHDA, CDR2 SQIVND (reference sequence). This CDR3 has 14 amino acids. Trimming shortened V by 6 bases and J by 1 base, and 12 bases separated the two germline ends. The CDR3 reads CASRAVTRNTEAFF. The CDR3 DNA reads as TGTGCCAGTAGAGCTGTGACAAGGAACACTGAAGCTTTCTTT.